This record covers a single TCR beta chain. Exclusion applied to patients with other autoimmune diseases, uncontrolled infections, pregnancy or lactation. The data were obtained in a study of Graves' ophthalmopathy and Graves' hyperthyroidism. Researchers took RNA transcripts and amplified TCR beta CDR3 regions from them. In the first round, RT-PCR was carried out with HTBI primers, and a multiplex PCR formed the second round. Each CDR3 protein gets one entry after TCRdb re-called the multiplex PCR reads with MiXCR. The profile covers about 1.2 million distinct CDR3 sequences, with 35% to 45% appearing a single time and approximately 12% taken by the ten largest. Germline CDR1 is DFQATT and CDR2 is SNEGSKA (reference sequence). Trimming removed 2 bases at V and 2 bases at J, with 13 bases between. This CDR3 is 14 amino acids long.

The chain uses TRBV20-1 and TRBJ2-7, with no clear D. The receptor was derived from an adult man with Graves' hyperthyroidism. Sequencing was carried out using peripheral blood or thyroid tissue (not recorded which). CDR3 coding DNA: TGCAGTGCTAGAAGTGTTTCGTCAGCCTACGAGCAGTACTTC. This sequence encodes CSARSVSSAYEQYF.